This T cell receptor (beta chain) stems from a study of T cell responses to AZD1222 COVID-19 vaccine. Germline CDR1 and CDR2: SGHRS and YFSETQ. CDR3 size: 16 residues. V lost 0 bases to trimming and J lost 0 bases; unmatched junction nucleotides: 2. With respect to this clone: Its antigen remains unidentified.

Regarding the study as a whole: Seropositive status at baseline applied to only a handful of AZD1222 recipients. Repertoire sampling was restricted to post-peak T cell response timepoints. Compared with day 0, the breadth and depth of the Spike-specific TCR repertoire rose significantly after two doses of AZD1222.

Sequencing used immunoSEQ multiplex PCR; TCRdb keeps in-frame clones, though not all of them. The sample yields more than 250,000 clones, 85% to 95% seen once. The receptor was isolated from an adult in good health. This material consisted of peripheral blood, taken on day 0 of AZD1222 vaccination. The V and J genes are TRBV5-1 and TRBJ2-2, with 7 bases identical to TRBD1. The CDR3 bases are TGCGCCAGCAGCTTGGGACAGGGTACGAACACCGGGGAGCTGTTTTTT. This encodes CASSLGQGTNTGELFF.